These 5 T cell receptor beta chains share one sample of origin, sequenced in a study of vaccination effects on CD4 cells after COVID-19. Produced via immunoSEQ multiplex PCR; TCRdb's table is partial and in-frame only. The sample carries some 35,000 clones, roughly 69% recorded once. ViraFEST assay sequencing came after antigen-specific CD4+ T cells were expanded with viral peptide pools. Isolation of CD4+ T cells took place after 10 days of culture. This individual contracted SARS-CoV-2 between March and December 2020, as verified by PCR. These receptors' targets are unknown. The sample here was CD4+ T cells from PBMCs cultured with HCoV-NL63 spike peptides, taken before COVID-19 vaccination. The receptors were gathered from a human donor who had a prior SARS-CoV-2 infection.

CDR3 loop: CAISGQGLSSGELFF. In nucleotides, the CDR3 is TGTGCCATCAGTGGACAGGGGCTTTCTTCCGGGGAGCTGTTTTTT. The genes are TRBV10-3 and TRBJ2-2; 8 nucleotides agree with TRBD1. Trimming at V came to 4 bases and at J to 6 bases, leaving 7 bases not matched to a gene. Germline CDR1 is ENHRY and CDR2 is SYGVKD. CDR3 length: 15 amino acids.

The chain is built from TRBV6-6 and TRBJ1-6; 10 bases fit TRBD1. The junction had 2 bases not matched to a gene; V was cut back by 0 bases and J by 6 bases. Germline V gives CDR1 MNHNY, CDR2 SVGAGI (reference sequence). The CDR3 is made up of 16 amino acids. The CDR3 reads CASSYSTGGSNSPLHF. In DNA form, the CDR3 reads TGTGCCAGCAGTTACTCGACAGGGGGCTCTAATTCACCCCTCCACTTT.

The CDR3 protein is CASKGQSYEQYF. In DNA form, the CDR3 reads TGTGCCAGCAAGGGACAGAGCTACGAGCAGTACTTC. This chain connects TRBV30 to TRBJ2-7; 7 nucleotides align to TRBD1. With 8 bases clipped from V and 3 bases from J, the junction kept 7 bases outside the gene matches. CDR1 and CDR2 from the germline V gene are GTSNPN and SVGIG (reference sequence). There are 12 residues in the CDR3. The full variable domain, in which reference TRBV30 and TRBJ2-7 provide the parts outside the CDR3, is SQTIHQWPATLVQPVGSPLSLECTVEGTSNPNLYWYRQAAGRGLQLLFYSVGIGQISSEVPQNLSASRPQDRQFILSSKKLLLSDSGFYLCASKGQSYEQYFGPGTRLTVT.

This clone was detected only a few times. This chain uses TRBV5-1 with TRBJ2-3; 8 bases agree with TRBD2. From germline, CDR1 is SGHRS and CDR2 YFSETQ. The CDR3 has 14 amino acids. V trimming: 3 bases; J trimming: 6 bases; junction bases outside the gene matches: 6. The CDR3 bases are TGCGCCAGCAGCTCGGGGACTAGGAAGGATACGCAGTATTTT. Its translation is CASSSGTRKDTQYF.

The V and J genes are TRBV4-1 and TRBJ2-3; perhaps TRBD2 as D (6 bases). Trimming shortened V by 2 bases and J by 1 base, and 13 bases separated the two germline ends. Looked up from germline, CDR1 is MGHRA and CDR2 is YSYEKL. The CDR3 sequence is 16 residues long. DNA for the CDR3: TGCGCCAGCAGCCAAATTCGGGGGAGCGGCACAGATACGCAGTATTTT. Encoded protein: CASSQIRGSGTDTQYF.